This TCR beta chain was retrieved from a study of blood T cells in healthy people across ages (dated by TCRdb to between 2015 and 2016). Study-wide context: In model experiments, template switching captured roughly one uniquely barcoded TCR beta cDNA molecule for every two T cells. To track age-related changes in TCR beta repertoire diversity, the study relied on deep sequencing normalized with unique cDNA molecular identifiers. The donors were split into four age groups: young (average roughly 15 years), middle-aged (about 40), aged (about 56) and long-lived (approximately 80). To avoid experimental bias, donors of different ages were randomly spread across the sequencing lanes. For two donors (one aged 18 to 29 and one aged 80 or older), the study analyzed two additional independent replicas of 1 million unique cDNA reads from the same blood draw. The paper as a whole reports these results and caveats: Observed TCR beta diversity per million T cells fell roughly linearly with age, and a significant reduction was already apparent by age around 40. Estimates of total diversity based on one million sequenced T cells were considered lower bounds and underestimates. Bulk unsorted PBMC profiling prevented conclusive comparison of naive and antigen-experienced compartments. The long-lived group showed more naive CD4+ T cells, fewer expanded clones and increased TCR diversity than the aged group, suggesting age selection. The CMV infection status of donors was not known, potentially confounding age-related changes in expanded clonotypes. Observed TCR beta diversity correlated strongly with the percentage of naive T cells measured by flow cytometry.

The receptor library was made with 5' RACE. Sequencing relied on an Illumina HiSeq 2500. The second PCR ran for roughly 7 to 12 cycles and used a J-beta primer mix along with a sample-barcoded 5' primer. A template-switch 5' adaptor carrying 12 random nucleotides introduced a unique molecular identifier onto each TCR beta cDNA molecule. Each sample yielded at least 3 million CDR3-containing paired-end reads. First-strand cDNA was synthesized from all RNA with the Mint cDNA synthesis kit, primed by a TRBC-specific oligonucleotide. After uracil-DNA glycosylase treatment, a first 18-cycle PCR used universal primers M1SS and BC2_uni_R on all cDNA. The paper's data handling went like this. For normalization, 1 million high-quality reads were randomly selected from each sample, with every read carrying a distinct molecular identifier. Instead of being binned into consensus sequences, reads that shared molecular identifiers were thrown out. MiTCR, set to a Q25 quality threshold and the strictest error-elimination algorithm, was used for CDR3 identification, clonotype clustering and error correction. Lower-bound total TCR beta diversity was estimated with a nonparametric unseen species model using Euler transformation. TCRdb ran its own pipeline on the public reads, namely fastp trimming at Q25 and MiXCR clone calling, and kept in-frame beta chains. Rows matching on CDR3 protein sequence are summarized as one entry with the most common DNA and genes. TCRdb's processing, not the authors', yielded these V and J calls. In all, the sample holds about 1.5 million distinct CDR3 sequences, and 42% of those were seen once. Of the sample, just over 4% falls within the top ten clones.

This clonotype was seen a few times. Its cognate antigen has yet to be identified. Nothing much larger sits one base from this clone, and base qualities are not available. The approximately 39 donors, aged roughly 6 to 95 years, were systemically healthy Caucasian individuals from Russia. Approximately 9.3 milliliters of peripheral blood were collected from each donor into EDTA-treated Vacutainer tubes. PBMCs were isolated by Ficoll-Paque density-gradient centrifugation, with at least 6 million obtained per sample. Total RNA was extracted from PBMCs with Trizol reagent, with at least 5 micrograms obtained per sample. For every donor, flow cytometry on a PBMC aliquot measured the percentage of naive CD45RAhigh/CD27high T cells. Specimen: blood. This clonotype was sampled from a woman aged 18-35 years in good health.

For the CDR3, the sequence is CASSYSGGAEEQYF. The DNA sequence reads TGTGCCAGCAGTTACAGCGGGGGGGCGGAAGAGCAGTACTTC. The chain was built from TRBV6-5 and TRBJ2-7, with 10 middle bases fitting TRBD2. The CDR3 holds 14 amino acids from the cysteine to the phenylalanine. Only the CDR3 region is kept as DNA, spanning 42 bases read in frame from base 1. Looking up the germline V gene yields CDR1 MNHEY and CDR2 SVGAGI. V is trimmed back by 2 bases and J by 7 bases, and the junction contains 5 bases that no gene match accounts for.